The 13 T cell receptor beta chains below all came from one sample that was sequenced in a study of T cells expressing NK-cell markers. TCRdb re-called the 5' RACE reads, yielding one record per CDR3 amino acid sequence without DNA. Its table lists around 14,000 distinct CDR3 sequences. Sequencing used blood T cells: a sorted CD56 or NKG2C T cell subset, CD4+ or CD8+ T cells, or bulk PBMC T cells (not recorded which). These TCRs come from a man aged 18-69 years in good health.

The gene calls are TRBV5-1 and TRBJ2-3; lacking DNA, the TRBD1 call made by TCRdb goes unchecked. Germline-derived CDR1 and CDR2 are SGHRS and YFSETQ. The CDR3 extends over 14 amino acids. The CDR3 is CASSLTGVTDTQYF.

The chain couples TRBV30 to TRBJ2-4; the D call of TRBD1 rests on TCRdb alone, since no DNA is present to check it. The germline V gene has CDR1 GTSNPN and CDR2 SVGIG (reference sequence). CDR3 length: 16 amino acids. This chain's CDR3 is CAWSVGGLSTKNIQYF.

This sequence joins TRBV29-1 and TRBJ1-4; TCRdb reports TRBD1, a call that lacks DNA to check it against. CDR3 length equals 13 residues. Germline V gives CDR1 SQVTM, CDR2 ANQGSEA. CDR3 sequence: CSVGGAPNEKLFF.

The chain carries TRBV20-1 and TRBJ1-5; the TCRdb D gene call, TRBD1, has no DNA to confirm it. Germline lookup yields CDR1 DFQATT and CDR2 SNEGSKA (reference sequence). The CDR3 runs 15 residues. The CDR3: CSARPQGTGNQPQHF.

This chain connects TRBV18 to TRBJ2-1; without DNA, the TCRdb call of TRBD2 cannot be checked. The CDR3 has 17 amino acids. From germline, CDR1 is KGHSH and CDR2 LQKENI. The CDR3: CASSPRTSGIGYNEQFF.

This chain joins TRBV5-1 and TRBJ2-1; the D gene TCRdb calls, TRBD2, cannot be checked with no DNA. The CDR3 runs 14 residues. Germline V gene lookup returns CDR1 SGHRS and CDR2 YFSETQ. CDR3: CASSWRTSGDEQFF.

This sequence joins TRBV18 and TRBJ1-6; lacking DNA, the TRBD1 call made by TCRdb goes unchecked. Germline V gives CDR1 KGHSH, CDR2 LQKENI. CDR3 length: 16 amino acids. CDR3 sequence: CASSPSGGGASSPLHF.

The CDR3 sequence: CAIRPGQGNTEAFF. The V call is TRBV10-3, the J call TRBJ1-1; there is no DNA to check the TCRdb D call of TRBD1. The CDR3 spans 14 residues. Germline assignment: CDR1 ENHRY and CDR2 SYGVKD.

This rearrangement joins TRBV10-3 to TRBJ2-3; the TCRdb D gene call, TRBD2, has no DNA to confirm it. This CDR3 spans 18 amino acids. Germline values: CDR1 ENHRY, CDR2 SYGVKD. CDR3 residues: CAISESTFQRGSTDTQYF.

CDR3 amino acids: CSARDRGRPYNEQFF. V usage is TRBV20-1 and J usage is TRBJ2-1. The CDR3 totals 15 residues. Germline values: CDR1 DFQATT, CDR2 SNEGSKA (reference sequence).

The CDR3: CASRPGHLKFQETQYF. The chain joins TRBV6-2 or TRBV6-3 to TRBJ2-5; TCRdb's assignment of TRBD1 cannot be checked, as there is no DNA. The CDR3 is made up of 16 amino acids. Germline V CDR1 and CDR2: MNHEY, SVGEGT.

V is TRBV4-2 and J is TRBJ1-3. Germline CDR1 reads LGHNA; CDR2 reads YNFKEQ. The length of the CDR3 is 14 residues. CDR3 sequence reads: CASSQESSGNTIYF.

The V and J genes are TRBV7-2 and TRBJ2-2; with no DNA, the TCRdb D assignment of TRBD1 cannot be verified. The CDR3 contains 16 residues. The germline gives CDR1 SGHTA, CDR2 FQGNSA. The CDR3 sequence: CASSLRGRGATGELFF. Supplemented by reference TRBV7-2 and TRBJ2-2, the full variable domain reads GAGVSQSPSNKVTEKGKDVELRCDPISGHTALYWYRQSLGQGLEFLIYFQGNSAPDKSGLPSDRFSAERTGGSVSTLTIQRTQQEDSAVYLCASSLRGRGATGELFFGEGSRLTVL.